Listed below are T cell receptor beta chains from one sample, sequenced in a study of blood T cell repertoires in COVID-19. Assay: immunoSEQ multiplex PCR; the TCRdb copy retains only in-frame clones and omits some. The top ten hold 2.5% to 3.5% of the sample, which has about 210,000 clones, around 83% seen once. Sequenced material: peripheral blood. Receptor source: a middle-aged man with active or convalescent COVID-19. Each CDR3 is given with its conserved first and last residue. A D gene is named only where the DNA matches it firmly. The listing skips clone size in some rows; elsewhere it reads once, few, many or a size class.

CATSRAGQSFSYNSPLHF . TRBV15 . TRBJ1-6
CASRELRGLSTEAFF TRBD1 TRBV7-9 . TRBJ1-1
CASSSGTSYGYYEQYF TRBD2 TRBV7-2 . TRBJ2-7
CSAGTANTGELFF TRBD1 TRBV29-1 . TRBJ2-2
CSASWWREGRDEQYF TRBD2 TRBV20-1 once TRBJ2-7
CASSMGQVNSPLHF TRBD1 TRBV11-3 once TRBJ1-6
CASSAGGSGGYTF . TRBV9 . TRBJ1-2
CAWSWTGGQFF TRBD1 TRBV30 . TRBJ2-1
CASSRSGGAGANVLTF TRBD2 TRBV7-8 once TRBJ2-6
CASSDQGNSPLHF . TRBV2 . TRBJ1-6
CATLPGQGVSEQFF TRBD1 TRBV10-3 . TRBJ2-1
CASSSGGSSAGYTF . TRBV28 . TRBJ1-2
CASSYMGLSRRGYTF . TRBV6-5 . TRBJ1-2
CASSLAPSGTNTQYF TRBD2 TRBV5-4 . TRBJ2-3
CASTRTGLGTQYF TRBD1 TRBV12-3/TRBV12-4 . TRBJ2-5
CSVTDRVHTEAFF TRBD1 TRBV29-1 . TRBJ1-1
CASSYSTEHPTDTQYF . TRBV6-5 . TRBJ2-3
CASSLAGGNYGYTF . TRBV5-4 . TRBJ1-2
CASSPMALGQNILTSSGANVLTF TRBD1 TRBV19 once TRBJ2-6
CASSVTPTGENTGELFF . TRBV9 . TRBJ2-2
CASSPRGFQETQYF . TRBV7-8 . TRBJ2-5
CASSQDPRDSSYEQYF TRBD1 TRBV4-1 . TRBJ2-7
CASSRRGAGGNEQYF TRBD2 TRBV6-5 . TRBJ2-7
CASSLGAGGNNEQFF TRBD2 TRBV19 . TRBJ2-1
CASTGSYEQYF . TRBV6-5 . TRBJ2-7
CASSSSWGDRPYEQYF . TRBV6-6 once TRBJ2-7
CSVSTGQGEFSNQPQHF TRBD1 TRBV29-1 . TRBJ1-5
CASSETGAGYTF TRBD1 TRBV2 . TRBJ1-2